Presented here are 16 T cell receptor beta chains from one specimen sequenced in a study of cytomegalovirus exposure and HLA in healthy donors. Vbeta (60) and Jbeta (13) primers were used in the PCR. Profiled with immunoSEQ multiplex PCR; TCRdb holds only in-frame clones, not every one. The repertoire holds hundreds of thousands of clones, with around 79% as singletons. Specimen: PBMCs. These receptor sequences come from a girl aged 2-10 years in good health and CMV-seronegative.

The rearrangement uses TRBV9 and TRBJ2-5; weak D call: TRBD2 (6 bases). Germline-derived CDR1 and CDR2 are SGDLS and YYNGEE. The V end was cut by 4 bases, the J end by 1 base, with 11 bases between. The CDR3 contains 14 residues. The CDR3 sequence is CASSYGTLQETQYF. The CDR3 region has the DNA TGTGCCAGCAGCTACGGGACTCTCCAAGAGACCCAGTACTTC.

The chain employs TRBV7-9 and TRBJ2-1; a weak D match, TRBD2 (6 bases). CDR3 length: 16 residues. The V and J ends lost 4 bases and 8 bases respectively, with 21 bases between them. Germline V CDR1 and CDR2: SEHNR, FQNEAQ (reference sequence). CDR3: CASSSSTSLFWDEQFF. CDR3 DNA sequence: TGTGCCAGCAGCTCTTCGACTAGTCTCTTTTGGGATGAGCAGTTCTTC.

This clone was counted only a few times. This chain uses TRBV6-1 with TRBJ1-2, with 7 positions matching TRBD1. Trimming at V came to 4 bases and at J to 6 bases, leaving 14 bases not matched to a gene. The CDR3 contains 16 residues. Germline V lookup: CDR1 MNHNS, CDR2 SASEGT. CDR3 bases: TGTGCCAGCAGTGCGTCAGAAGCACAGGGGTTAGATGGCTACACCTTC. Amino acids: CASSASEAQGLDGYTF.

The V gene is TRBV5-6, the J gene TRBJ2-2, with 10 positions matching TRBD1. J lost 1 base, V lost 4 bases, and 7 bases had no gene match. CDR3 length: 17 residues. The V gene's germline CDR1 is SGHDT and CDR2 YYEEEE. CDR3 in amino acids: CASSPPWDRGNTGELFF. In DNA, the CDR3 is TGTGCCAGCAGCCCCCCCTGGGACAGGGGGAACACCGGGGAGCTGTTTTTT.

The chain combines TRBV13 with TRBJ2-2; perhaps TRBD1 as D (6 bases). The germline CDR1 and CDR2 sequences are PRHDT and FYEKMQ (reference sequence). Trimming took 6 bases from V and 4 from J, leaving 15 bases between them. The CDR3 runs to 15 residues. DNA for the CDR3: TGTGCCAGCAGGCCTGGAACAGGGCTCACCGGGGAGCTGTTTTTT. Translating gives CASRPGTGLTGELFF. The full variable domain, rest sourced from reference TRBV13 and TRBJ2-2, is AAGVIQSPRHLIKEKRETATLKCYPIPRHDTVYWYQQGPGQDPQFLISFYEKMQSDKGSIPDRFSAQQFSDYHSELNMSSLELGDSALYFCASRPGTGLTGELFFGEGSRLTVL.

This chain joins TRBV5-5 and TRBJ1-2; D remains ambiguous. The V and J ends lost 0 bases and 2 bases respectively, with 11 bases between them. The CDR3 length is 15 residues. CDR1 SGHKS and CDR2 YYEKEE come from the germline V gene (reference sequence). CDR3 region: CASSLAVFLNYGYTF. CDR3 DNA: TGTGCCAGCAGCTTGGCTGTGTTCCTAAACTATGGCTACACCTTC.

The chain has TRBV11-2 and TRBJ2-3; D not certain. Germline CDR1 and CDR2: SGHAT and FQNNGV. Trimming removed 2 bases from V and 2 bases from J, with 11 bases in between. The CDR3 runs 15 residues. This CDR3 is CASSLLRRFTDTQYF. As DNA, the CDR3 is TGTGCCAGCAGCTTACTGCGGCGGTTCACAGATACGCAGTATTTT.

The rearrangement links TRBV6-1 to TRBJ1-6, with D maybe TRBD1 (5 bases). Trimming took off 4 bases at V and 8 bases at J, with 9 bases between the two ends. This CDR3 comprises 13 residues. Looked up from germline, CDR1 is MNHNS and CDR2 is SASEGT. The CDR3 protein is CASSVSGDSPLHF. The CDR3 DNA reads as TGTGCCAGCAGTGTCTCGGGGGATTCACCCCTCCACTTT.

The gene calls are TRBV6-1 and TRBJ2-2; no firm D call. CDR1 and CDR2 (germline): MNHNS, SASEGT. The CDR3 consists of 13 residues. Trimming removed 4 bases from V and 4 bases from J, with 7 bases in between. The CDR3 reads CASSAQITGELFF. The DNA for the CDR3 is TGTGCCAGCAGTGCACAGATCACCGGGGAGCTGTTTTTT.

A remark on this clone: Different DNA sequences within this sample yield the same CDR3. The chain has TRBV7-9 and TRBJ2-7; TRBD1 agrees at 11 bases. The V gene end was trimmed by 5 bases and the J gene end by 2 bases; junction bases not matched to a gene: 5. CDR3 size: 15 residues. Germline assignment: CDR1 SEHNR and CDR2 FQNEAQ (reference sequence). CDR3 sequence (DNA): TGTGCCAGCAGCCTCGGACAGGGGGCAACCTACGAGCAGTACTTC. Its translation is CASSLGQGATYEQYF. The full variable domain, with the rest looked up from reference TRBV7-9 and TRBJ2-7, is DTGVSQNPRHKITKRGQNVTFRCDPISEHNRLYWYRQTLGQGPEFLTYFQNEAQLEKSRLLSDRFSAERPKGSFSTLEIQRTEQGDSAMYLCASSLGQGATYEQYFGPGTRLTVT.

This sequence joins TRBV6-1 and TRBJ1-1; TRBD1 aligns across 7 bases. CDR1 is MNHNS and CDR2 is SASEGT in the germline V gene. The V segment lost 7 bases and the J segment 2 bases; nucleotides outside the gene matches: 7. The CDR3 sequence is 14 residues long. CDR3 loop: CASNYRGSNTEAFF. The CDR3 DNA reads TGTGCCAGCAACTACAGGGGCTCTAACACTGAAGCTTTCTTT.

The chain carries TRBV4-2 and TRBJ2-7, with 7 nucleotides matching TRBD2. The germline CDR1 and CDR2 sequences are LGHNA and YNFKEQ. J lost 4 bases, V lost 0 bases, and 9 bases had no gene match. This CDR3 spans 16 amino acids. Here the CDR3 DNA reads TGTGCCAGCAGCCAAGATGGGGCGGGAGCGCGATACGAGCAGTACTTC. The encoded protein is CASSQDGAGARYEQYF.

The chain uses TRBV6-6 and TRBJ2-1; D may be TRBD2 (5 bases). Between the trimmed V and J ends, which lost 6 bases and 10 bases, there was a span of 16 bases. Germline CDR1 is MNHNY and CDR2 is SVGAGI (reference sequence). The CDR3 is 13 amino acids. The CDR3 DNA sequence: TGTGCCAGCAGACACACCTCAGCGGCGGAGCAGTTCTTC. This sequence encodes CASRHTSAAEQFF.

This chain links TRBV25-1 with TRBJ2-1; TRBD2 agrees at 10 bases. Unmatched junction bases numbered 12, after V lost 2 bases and J lost 5 bases. The length of the CDR3 is 18 residues. Germline loops: CDR1 MGHDK, CDR2 SYGVNS. CDR3 DNA sequence: TGTGCCAGCAGTGAAGAATCCCTAGCGGGGGCCAGAGACAATGAGCAGTTCTTC. Amino acids: CASSEESLAGARDNEQFF.

Worth noting for this clone: Other DNA sequences in the sample encode the same CDR3. This chain joins TRBV30 and TRBJ1-6; weak D call: TRBD1 (6 bases). CDR1 is GTSNPN, CDR2 SVGIG, per germline (reference sequence). This CDR3 contains 13 residues. V was pared by 4 bases and J by 7 bases, with 11 bases between. CDR3 nucleotides: TGTGCCTGGACAGGACAGTCAAATTCACCCCTCCACTTT. This sequence encodes CAWTGQSNSPLHF.

V is TRBV11-3 and J is TRBJ2-3; no firm D call. Germline V lookup: CDR1 SGHNT, CDR2 YENEEA. Trimming cost V 4 bases and J 0 bases, with 8 bases left between them. The CDR3 contains 14 residues. Written as DNA, the CDR3 is TGTGCCAGCAGCTCTGGCAGTAGCACAGATACGCAGTATTTT. Protein: CASSSGSSTDTQYF.